The 28 T cell receptor beta chains in this list originate from one sample, sequenced in a study of patients and donors after allogeneic stem cell transplantation. TCRdb reprocessed the RT-PCR reads with MiXCR, giving one entry per CDR3 protein. The top ten clones hold around 5.5% of a sample with about 960,000 distinct CDR3 sequences, more than 15% of them seen once. Sequenced material: blood, either unsorted or a sorted T cell fraction (not recorded which). The source is a human donor who was either an allogeneic HSCT recipient or a stem cell or donor lymphocyte infusion donor (not recorded which). It is not recorded whose cells these are; they may come from a transplant donor.

This clonotype was picked up a small number of times. The CDR3 here is CASSLTDWGWILSNYGYTF. The CDR3 DNA follows: TGTGCCAGCAGCCTAACCGATTGGGGGTGGATCCTAAGCAACTATGGCTACACCTTC. V usage is TRBV5-6 and J usage is TRBJ1-2; weak D call: TRBD1 (5 bases). The V and J ends lost 4 bases and 2 bases respectively, with 27 bases between them. The CDR3 sequence is 19 residues long. Germline CDR1 is SGHDT and CDR2 is YYEEEE.

In this sample, this clonotype turned up a few times. V and J are TRBV7-2 and TRBJ2-1; either TRBD1 or TRBD2 may fit D (6 bases each). The CDR3 is 17 amino acids. CDR1 and CDR2 (germline): SGHTA, FQGNSA. The germline V and J ends were trimmed by 2 bases and 6 bases, with 20 bases remaining between them. CDR3 in DNA: TGTGCCAGCAGCTTAAACCCCCCGGGGGCGGACTCCAATGAGCAGTTCTTC. Translation gives CASSLNPPGADSNEQFF.

This chain joins TRBV20-1 and TRBJ2-1; 10 positions agree with TRBD2. Germline values: CDR1 DFQATT, CDR2 SNEGSKA (reference sequence). The V gene end was trimmed by 3 bases and the J gene end by 7 bases; junction bases not matched to a gene: 9. The CDR3 is made up of 15 amino acids. The CDR3 loop reads CSASITPSGRNEQFF. CDR3 DNA sequence: TGCAGTGCTAGTATCACCCCTAGCGGGAGAAATGAGCAGTTCTTC.

In this sample, this clonotype turned up a few times. V gene TRBV5-1 combines with J gene TRBJ1-2; D is possibly TRBD1 (5 bases). V was pared by 0 bases and J by 8 bases, with 20 bases between. Germline assignment: CDR1 SGHRS and CDR2 YFSETQ. The CDR3 totals 16 residues. This chain's CDR3 is CASSLARGLWGDGYTF. The CDR3 DNA reads as TGCGCCAGCAGCTTGGCCCGGGGGTTATGGGGTGACGGCTACACCTTC.

This clonotype was counted between two and nine times. The chain carries TRBV10-3 and TRBJ2-7, with D perhaps being TRBD1 or TRBD2 (5 bases each). In germline, CDR1 is ENHRY, CDR2 SYGVKD. V lost 6 bases and J lost 1, with 10 bases in between. The CDR3 has 13 residues. CDR3 region: CAIRPGTSYEQYF. In DNA, the CDR3 is TGTGCCATCAGGCCAGGGACGTCCTACGAGCAGTACTTC.

The genes are TRBV9 and TRBJ2-7, with a tentative D call TRBD1 (5 bases). CDR3 size: 17 residues. Germline V gene data show CDR1 as SGDLS and CDR2 as YYNGEE. Trimming took off 0 bases at V and 2 bases at J, with 18 bases between the two ends. Here the CDR3 reads CASSVGDRYDSPYEQYF. The CDR3 DNA reads as TGTGCCAGCAGCGTAGGGGATCGGTATGACAGTCCCTACGAGCAGTACTTC.

This clonotype was recorded a few times. The V and J genes are TRBV20-1 and TRBJ2-3, with 11 bases that match TRBD1. Germline assignment: CDR1 DFQATT and CDR2 SNEGSKA (reference sequence). The J segment lost 5 bases and the V segment lost 6 bases, leaving 4 bases of the junction unmatched. CDR3 size: 13 residues. The CDR3 coding sequence is TGCAGTGCCAGGACAGGGGGCGAAGATACGCAGTATTTT. Residues: CSARTGGEDTQYF.

This clonotype has at least ten counts. The V gene is TRBV6-1, the J gene TRBJ1-5, with D possibly TRBD1 on 5 matching bases. The CDR3 contains 15 residues. Germline CDR1 MNHNS, CDR2 SASEGT. V was pared by 5 bases and J by 1 base, with 12 bases between. In DNA, the CDR3 is TGTGCCAGCAGTAACGGGGCAGCGAGCAATCAGCCCCAGCATTTT. Its translation is CASSNGAASNQPQHF.

The DNA for the CDR3 is TGTGCCAGCAGCGATCAGGTACAGGGGGGGCGCTCCTACAATGAGCAGTTCTTC. Translating gives CASSDQVQGGRSYNEQFF. The V call is TRBV9, the J call TRBJ2-1; possible D gene TRBD1, 8 bases. The V and J ends lost 3 bases and 0 bases respectively, with 19 bases between them. Germline V CDR1 and CDR2: SGDLS, YYNGEE. CDR3 size: 18 residues.

The J gene is TRBJ1-2, the V gene TRBV12-3 or TRBV12-4; the D is unclear. The CDR3 totals 11 residues. V was cut by 2 bases and J by 10 bases, with 8 bases left in between. The CDR3 sequence: CASSLMDYYTF. CDR3 bases: TGTGCCAGCAGTTTAATGGACTACTACACCTTC.

This clonotype was seen only a few times. This chain links TRBV5-1 with TRBJ2-3; 12 bases are shared with TRBD2. V shed 4 bases, J shed 6 bases, and the junction held 12 bases outside the gene matches. Germline CDR1 reads SGHRS; CDR2 reads YFSETQ. The CDR3 extends over 17 amino acids. The CDR3 is CASSRGLAGFTGDTQYF. DNA of the CDR3: TGCGCCAGCAGCAGGGGACTAGCGGGTTTCACGGGGGATACGCAGTATTTT.

V gene TRBV7-8 combines with J gene TRBJ2-4, with D perhaps matching TRBD1 or TRBD2 (6 bases each). The V gene lost 2 bases and the J gene lost 15 bases, with 17 bases spanning the gap. Germline V gene sequence: CDR1 SGHVS, CDR2 FQNEAQ. There are 13 residues in the CDR3. This CDR3 is CASSLRGAGSRYF. In DNA form, the CDR3 reads TGTGCCAGCAGCTTAAGGGGGGCCGGGAGCCGGTACTTC. Full variable domain (rest looked up from reference TRBV7-8 and TRBJ2-4): GAGVSQSPRYKVAKRGQDVALRCDPISGHVSLFWYQQALGQGPEFLTYFQNEAQLDKSGLPSDRFFAERPEGSVSTLKIQRTQQEDSAVYLCASSLRGAGSRYFGAGTRLSVL.

Only a few counts were recorded for this clonotype. CDR3: CASSFMASGSWYNEQFF. In DNA, the CDR3 is TGTGCCAGCAGCTTTATGGCTAGCGGGAGCTGGTACAATGAGCAGTTCTTC. The chain is built from TRBV13 and TRBJ2-1, with 10 bases matching TRBD2. This CDR3 is built from 17 residues. The germline V gene has CDR1 PRHDT and CDR2 FYEKMQ (reference sequence). Unmatched junction bases numbered 9, after V lost 3 bases and J lost 4 bases.

The chain recombines TRBV11-2 with TRBJ2-2, with TRBD1 matching over 7 bases. V was clipped by 6 bases and J by 5 bases; unmatched bases: 9. The length of the CDR3 is 15 residues. Looked up from germline, CDR1 is SGHAT and CDR2 is FQNNGV. Here the CDR3 reads CASRFPAGGTGELFF. The CDR3 nucleotides read TGTGCCAGCAGATTCCCGGCAGGGGGAACCGGGGAGCTGTTTTTT. The entire variable domain, with the rest obtained from reference TRBV11-2 and TRBJ2-2, is as follows: EAGVAQSPRYKIIEKRQSVAFWCNPISGHATLYWYQQILGQGPKLLIQFQNNGVVDDSQLPKDRFSAERLKGVDSTLKIQPAKLEDSAVYLCASRFPAGGTGELFFGEGSRLTVL.

This clonotype was recorded a few times. The chain combines TRBV2 with TRBJ2-7; 7 bases align to TRBD2. Trimming took 8 bases from V and 0 from J; bases not matched to a gene: 7. From germline, CDR1 is SNHLY and CDR2 FYNNEI. The CDR3 is 14 residues long. In DNA, the CDR3 is TGTGCCAGCTGTTGCGGGAGAACCTCCTACGAGCAGTACTTC. Translating it yields CASCCGRTSYEQYF.

This clonotype was picked up a small number of times. The chain employs TRBV4-1 and TRBJ2-2; D not resolved. The CDR3 is made up of 18 amino acids. V dropped 0 bases and J dropped 1 base, with 15 bases sitting between them. In germline, CDR1 is MGHRA, CDR2 YSYEKL. CDR3 nucleotides: TGCGCCAGCAGCCAAGAAGGCGTTGGCATTTTGAACACCGGGGAGCTGTTTTTT. It translates to CASSQEGVGILNTGELFF.

This clonotype appeared a few times. The chain is built from TRBV19 and TRBJ2-3, with 7 bases aligning to TRBD1. The CDR3 totals 14 residues. The germline V gene encodes CDR1 LNHDA and CDR2 SQIVND (reference sequence). Losses at the gene ends were 6 bases for V and 10 bases for J; bases not matched to a gene: 13. CDR3 coding DNA: TGTGCCAGTAGCGACAGGGATTTTACCCAAGCGCAGTATTTT. Its protein is CASSDRDFTQAQYF.

This clonotype was seen only a few times. The chain carries TRBV12-3 or TRBV12-4 and TRBJ2-6; tentatively, D is TRBD1 (6 bases). The ends were cut back, 0 bases at V and 0 bases at J, with 9 bases in the middle. The CDR3 totals 17 residues. CDR3 bases: TGTGCCAGCAGTTTAGCGCTAGGGGGCTCTGGGGCCAACGTCCTGACTTTC. Encoded protein: CASSLALGGSGANVLTF.

This clonotype has only a few counts. This sequence joins TRBV5-1 and TRBJ2-7, with D tentatively TRBD2 (6 bases). This CDR3 spans 12 amino acids. Germline V CDR1 and CDR2: SGHRS, YFSETQ. V gave up 3 bases and J gave up 6 bases, with 10 bases separating them. CDR3 DNA: TGCGCCAGCAGCTCAACTAGCTCCGAGCAGTACTTC. It codes for CASSSTSSEQYF.

This clonotype was detected many times. This chain uses TRBV5-1 with TRBJ1-1, with 12 bases matching TRBD1. CDR3 size: 15 residues. The trim removed 3 bases at V and 6 bases at J, leaving 6 bases unmatched. Germline V gives CDR1 SGHRS, CDR2 YFSETQ. In DNA form, the CDR3 reads TGCGCCAGCAGCTCCGGGACAGGGGGCTCAGCTGAAGCTTTCTTT. Residues: CASSSGTGGSAEAFF.

This clonotype was seen a few times. The J gene is TRBJ2-2, the V gene TRBV9, with D uncertain. Germline CDR1 SGDLS, CDR2 YYNGEE. V was pared by 0 bases and J by 6 bases, with 6 bases between. The CDR3 is 13 amino acids. The CDR3 reads CASSVAWAGELFF. CDR3 nucleotide sequence: TGTGCCAGCAGCGTAGCATGGGCCGGGGAGCTGTTTTTT.

V usage is TRBV12-3 or TRBV12-4 and J usage is TRBJ1-5; TRBD1 is a possible D gene (6 bases). V was trimmed by 0 bases and J by 4 bases, leaving 10 bases between them. The CDR3 contains 15 residues. The DNA for the CDR3 is TGTGCCAGCAGTTTAGCGGGGGGCGTAAATCAGCCCCAGCATTTT. Protein product: CASSLAGGVNQPQHF.

The chain uses TRBV5-1 and TRBJ2-7; D is perhaps TRBD1 (6 bases). This CDR3 spans 15 amino acids. The germline gives CDR1 SGHRS, CDR2 YFSETQ. V lost 4 bases to trimming and J lost 3 bases, with 17 bases between them. The CDR3 protein is CASSNPVRGDYEQYF. The CDR3 region has the DNA TGCGCCAGCAGCAACCCGGTCAGGGGAGACTACGAGCAGTACTTC. The full variable domain, in which reference TRBV5-1 and TRBJ2-7 provide the parts outside the CDR3, is KAGVTQTPRYLIKTRGQQVTLSCSPISGHRSVSWYQQTPGQGLQFLFEYFSETQRNKGNFPGRFSGRQFSNSRSEMNVSTLELGDSALYLCASSNPVRGDYEQYFGPGTRLTVT.

This sequence joins TRBV5-1 and TRBJ2-1; TRBD2 matches 7 bases. V lost 6 bases to trimming and J lost 1 base; unmatched junction nucleotides: 4. The CDR3 covers 14 residues. Per the germline V gene, CDR1 is SGHRS and CDR2 is YFSETQ. The CDR3 protein is CASNTGGSYNEQFF. Here the CDR3 DNA reads TGCGCCAGCAATACGGGGGGATCCTACAATGAGCAGTTCTTC.

The chain recombines TRBV6-4 with TRBJ2-2, with TRBD2 identical over 9 bases. Per the germline V gene, CDR1 is MRHNA and CDR2 is SNTAGT. The V and J ends lost 0 bases and 5 bases, in that order; junction bases with no gene match: 7. This CDR3 is built from 17 residues. CDR3 DNA sequence: TGTGCCAGCAGTGACTCGATTGGGGGACTAGCAACCGGGGAGCTGTTTTTT. This sequence encodes CASSDSIGGLATGELFF.

This clonotype was observed at least ten times. The rearrangement uses TRBV9 and TRBJ2-1; TRBD2 matches 9 bases. This CDR3 region has 15 residues. The germline CDR1 and CDR2 sequences are SGDLS and YYNGEE. Trimming removed 4 bases from V and 7 bases from J; junction bases left unmatched: 9. The CDR3 DNA sequence: TGTGCCAGCAGCCGTCAAGCGGGAGGAGGAAATGAGCAGTTCTTC. Protein sequence: CASSRQAGGGNEQFF.

Concerning this clonotype itself: This may arise from a read error, as a much more abundant clone is one base away. The V call is TRBV10-3, the J call TRBJ2-3, with D unresolved. There are 13 residues in the CDR3. CDR1 is ENHRY, CDR2 SYGVKD, per germline. V was pared by 4 bases and J by 0 bases, with 5 bases between. The CDR3 region is CAISAGSTDTQYF. CDR3 bases: TGTGCCATCAGTGCCGGCAGCACAGATACGCAGTATTTT.

In this sample, this clonotype turned up a few times. The chain uses TRBV7-2 and TRBJ1-5; D is uncertain. This CDR3 region has 13 residues. V lost 4 bases and J 3 bases, leaving 7 bases between the germline ends. Germline V CDR1 and CDR2: SGHTA, FQGNSA. CDR3 DNA sequence: TGTGCCAGCAGCTCTAGTCCCAATCAGCCCCAGCATTTT. This codes for CASSSSPNQPQHF.